A selection of T cell receptor beta chains follows, all from one sample in a study of response to subunit inactivated influenza vaccine. MiXCR was run by TCRdb on the RT-PCR reads, yielding one entry per CDR3 protein. The data contain fewer than 550,000 distinct CDR3 sequences, around 25% of them seen just once; the ten biggest clones take up under 2.5%. Sequencing was performed on CD4+ T cells sorted from PBMCs, taken approximately 5 days after vaccination. All receptors derive from a man aged 45-65 years who received an inactivated influenza vaccine. Both conserved end residues are part of each CDR3. A D gene is named only where the DNA matches it firmly. Where a row states a size, it is once, few, many or the class of an expanded clone; other rows omit it.

j_gene,abundance,v_gene,d_gene,CDR3aa,CDR3nt
TRBJ2-5,NA,TRBV6-2/TRBV6-3,NA,CASTRNYQETQYF,TGTGCCAGCACCCGCAATTATCAAGAGACCCAGTACTTC
TRBJ2-5,NA,TRBV12-3/TRBV12-4,TRBD1,CPSTRGRIQETQYF,TGTCCCAGCACCAGGGGGCGGATCCAAGAGACCCAGTACTTC
TRBJ1-6,few,TRBV7-9,NA,CASSLGHYNSPLHF,TGTGCCAGCAGCTTGGGACACTATAATTCACCCCTCCACTTT
TRBJ2-5,NA,TRBV7-2,NA,CASSLALGPRSETQYF,TGTGCCAGCAGCTTAGCGTTGGGCCCGCGGAGTGAGACCCAGTACTTC
TRBJ2-1,few,TRBV7-2,TRBD2,CASSLAPRLAGVYNEQFF,TGTGCCAGCAGCTTAGCCCCCCGACTAGCGGGGGTATACAATGAGCAGTTCTTC
TRBJ2-4,few,TRBV20-1,TRBD1,CSEKGQGADIQYF,TGCAGTGAAAAGGGACAGGGGGCAGACATTCAGTACTTC
TRBJ1-2,NA,TRBV30,TRBD1,CAWWDRVGYGYTF,TGTGCCTGGTGGGACAGGGTTGGCTATGGCTACACCTTC
TRBJ2-3,once,TRBV5-1,TRBD2,CASRFGLASTDTQYF,TGCGCCAGCAGATTCGGACTAGCTAGCACAGATACGCAGTATTTT
TRBJ2-5,NA,TRBV5-4,NA,CASSLVTTQETQYF,TGTGCCAGCAGCTTGGTGACTACCCAAGAGACCCAGTACTTC
TRBJ2-7,NA,TRBV12-3/TRBV12-4,TRBD2,CASSRREEGEQYF,TGTGCCAGCAGTAGACGGGAGGAGGGCGAGCAGTACTTC
TRBJ2-1,NA,TRBV2,TRBD2,CASRGTSGFDEQFF,TGTGCCAGCAGGGGGACTAGCGGGTTCGATGAGCAGTTCTTC
TRBJ2-2,NA,TRBV7-2,NA,CASNPGGLDTGELFF,TGTGCCAGCAACCCAGGGGGGCTTGACACCGGGGAGCTGTTTTTT
TRBJ1-2,NA,TRBV11-2,TRBD1,CASTSIRRDRGIYGYTF,TGTGCCAGCACCTCCATTCGCCGGGACAGGGGTATCTATGGCTACACCTTC
TRBJ2-3,few,TRBV20-1,NA,CSAINNLADTDTQYF,TGCAGTGCTATTAACAATTTAGCGGACACAGATACGCAGTATTTT
TRBJ2-7,NA,TRBV3-1,TRBD2,CARERGGVEQYF,TGTGCCAGGGAGCGGGGCGGCGTCGAGCAGTACTTC
TRBJ2-2,NA,TRBV6-5,NA,CASSLTLRGGTGELFF,TGTGCCAGCAGTTTGACCCTGAGGGGGGGCACCGGGGAGCTGTTTTTT
TRBJ1-1,few,TRBV12-3/TRBV12-4,NA,CASSEGLGTEAFF,TGTGCCAGCAGTGAAGGACTTGGCACTGAAGCTTTCTTT
TRBJ2-5,NA,TRBV7-9,NA,CASSLRTDKETQYF,TGTGCCAGCAGCTTGAGGACGGATAAAGAGACCCAGTACTTC
TRBJ2-1,NA,TRBV5-6,NA,CASNLRGGSSEQFF,TGTGCCAGCAACCTACGAGGAGGCTCCAGTGAGCAGTTCTTC
TRBJ1-2,NA,TRBV20-1,NA,CSARDGPLHTF,TGCAGTGCTAGAGATGGTCCGCTGCACACCTTC
TRBJ1-1,few,TRBV29-1,TRBD1,CSVGRTGGNTEAFF,TGCAGCGTTGGAAGGACAGGGGGGAACACTGAAGCTTTCTTT
TRBJ2-1,once,TRBV7-6,TRBD2,CASSLAPAGEQFF,TGTGCCAGCAGCTTAGCGCCAGCGGGAGAACAGTTCTTC
TRBJ2-2,NA,TRBV4-2,NA,CASSQAGANTGELFF,TGTGCCAGCAGCCAAGCAGGGGCGAACACCGGGGAGCTGTTTTTT
TRBJ2-3,NA,TRBV2,TRBD2,CAFCSPGLAEKSTDTQYF,TGTGCCTTCTGTTCTCCCGGACTAGCGGAAAAATCCACAGATACGCAGTATTTT
TRBJ2-3,many,TRBV12-3/TRBV12-4,NA,CASSKPTDTQYF,TGTGCCAGCAGTAAACCCACAGATACGCAGTATTTT
TRBJ2-7,few,TRBV12-3/TRBV12-4,TRBD2,CASRPFGRYEQYF,TGTGCCAGCAGACCCTTCGGGAGGTACGAGCAGTACTTC
TRBJ2-1,NA,TRBV28,NA,CASSTYRQGRDEQFF,TGTGCCAGCAGTACCTACCGACAGGGGAGGGATGAGCAGTTCTTC
TRBJ2-5,NA,TRBV7-9,NA,CASSLKTGNNQETQYF,TGTGCCAGCAGCTTAAAAACAGGGAACAACCAAGAGACCCAGTACTTC
TRBJ1-2,NA,TRBV12-3/TRBV12-4,NA,CASSLGGQQVGGYTF,TGTGCCAGCAGTTTAGGGGGGCAGCAGGTTGGTGGCTACACCTTC
TRBJ2-5,many,TRBV7-2,TRBD2,CASSYTYSGGGQETQYF,TGTGCCAGCAGCTACACTTACAGCGGGGGGGGTCAAGAGACCCAGTACTTC
TRBJ2-1,few,TRBV11-3,TRBD1,CASSLGTTGGAKQFF,TGTGCCAGCAGCTTAGGGACCACAGGGGGCGCAAAGCAGTTCTTC
TRBJ2-3,few,TRBV9,NA,CASSVDRTRDTQYF,TGTGCCAGCAGCGTAGATCGAACAAGAGATACGCAGTATTTT
TRBJ1-1,NA,TRBV29-1,NA,CSARTAGRTEAFF,TGCAGCGCCCGGACGGCTGGTCGCACTGAAGCTTTCTTT
TRBJ2-3,NA,TRBV11-2,TRBD2,CASSAGLAGHRQYF,TGTGCCAGCAGCGCAGGACTAGCGGGACACAGACAGTATTTT
TRBJ2-7,NA,TRBV5-1,NA,CASSRGRKDEQYF,TGCGCCAGCAGCCGCGGACGGAAAGACGAGCAGTACTTC
TRBJ2-1,many,TRBV5-6,TRBD1,CASSLGQGYNEQFF,TGTGCCAGCAGCTTGGGACAGGGCTACAATGAGCAGTTCTTC
TRBJ1-6,few,TRBV2,NA,CASTEGQGNSPLHF,TGTGCCAGCACTGAGGGGCAGGGTAATTCACCCCTCCACTTT
TRBJ2-7,few,TRBV5-1,NA,CASSLGPTSYEQYF,TGCGCCAGCAGCTTAGGCCCGACCTCCTACGAGCAGTACTTC
TRBJ2-3,NA,TRBV4-3,TRBD1,CASSQGAWDRGYTDTQYF,TGCGCCAGCAGCCAAGGCGCCTGGGACAGGGGGTACACAGATACGCAGTATTTT
TRBJ2-1,few,TRBV6-2/TRBV6-3,TRBD2,CASSRVKRESSYNEQFF,TGTGCCAGCAGTCGAGTAAAGCGGGAGAGCTCCTACAATGAGCAGTTCTTC